Below, one TCR beta chain is given with its context. Its binding antigen is unknown. Per-nucleotide qualities are absent, and no much larger clonotype sits a single base away. This sample is part of a study of T cell repertoires in MIS-A myocarditis (dated by TCRdb to 2022 to 2024). TCRbeta CDR3 regions were amplified by the immunoSEQ bias-controlled multiplex PCR and were subjected to high-throughput sequencing. On the study's bioinformatics: The immunoSEQ vendor pipeline collapsed and filtered CDR3 sequences to measure the abundance and frequency of each unique TCRbeta CDR3. Using a 90% global sequence identity threshold, CD-HIT clustered dominant CDR3 amino acid sequences together with SARS-CoV-2-specific ImmuneCODE TCRbeta sequences. Clones with frequencies of 0.1 to 1 were classed as hyperexpanded, and 0.01 to 0.1 as large. MiXCR was used to confirm CDR3 amino acid sequences and V and J gene assignments of dominant clones. The R stringdist package was used to calculate Levenshtein distances between the patient clonotypes and the ImmuneCODE hits. The immuneACCESS repertoire file appears here via TCRdb, limited to in-frame rearrangements. These files lack a portion of the clones; in checked studies, under half of the deficit traces to unresolved V genes, and the cause of the others is not known. The V and J calls and clone size are taken from that table; D and trimming were inferred from the DNA. This sample lists several thousand clones; approximately 81% were detected once. The top ten constitute roughly a fifth of the sample.

The QIAamp DNA FFPE kit was used to extract genomic DNA from formalin-fixed paraffin-embedded autopsy tissue. V was cut back by 6 bases and J by 2 bases, leaving a gap of 11 bases between them. CDR1 MNHEY and CDR2 SMNVEV were looked up in the germline V gene (reference sequence). There are 13 amino acids in the CDR3, from cysteine to phenylalanine inclusive. Left in the record is the CDR3 DNA by itself, 39 bases read in frame from the first base. The clonotype was recovered from a man aged 18 to 30 with fulminant myocarditis from multisystem inflammatory syndrome in adults (MIS-A) after COVID-19. The source material was right inferior lung lobe tissue obtained at autopsy. The rearranged segments are TRBV27 and TRBJ2-7; D gene: possibly TRBD2, on 6 matching bases. The CDR3 protein: CASRGRTTYEQYF. The nucleotide sequence is given as TGTGCCAGCAGAGGACGGACTACCTACGAGCAGTACTTC.